Shown below are 31 T cell receptor beta chains from a single sample sequenced in a study of blood T cell repertoires in COVID-19. The repertoire was sequenced with immunoSEQ multiplex PCR; TCRdb's copy has only in-frame clones and lacks some. The sample consists of around 78,000 clones, less than 95% of them appearing once. The sequencing input was peripheral blood. Source of these receptors: a woman between 50 and 59 years old in a cohort sampled during active COVID-19.

This rearrangement joins TRBV7-3 to TRBJ1-1; TRBD1 is a possible D gene (6 bases). Trimming removed 2 bases at V and 5 bases at J, with 9 bases between. The CDR3 has 13 amino acids. Looked up from germline, CDR1 is SGHTA and CDR2 is FQGTGA. The CDR3 protein is CASSLGGATEAFF. The DNA of the CDR3 is TGTGCCAGCAGCTTAGGGGGGGCAACTGAAGCTTTCTTT. Looking up the rest from reference TRBV7-3 and TRBJ1-1 gives the full variable domain: GAGVSQTPSNKVTEKGKYVELRCDPISGHTALYWYRQSLGQGPEFLIYFQGTGAADDSGLPNDRFFAVRPEGSVSTLKIQRTERGDSAVYLCASSLGGATEAFFGQGTRLTVV.

V usage is TRBV5-1 and J usage is TRBJ2-1, with 9 nucleotides matching TRBD1. The CDR3 runs to 18 residues. The trim removed 4 bases at V and 5 bases at J, leaving 16 bases unmatched. Looked up from germline, CDR1 is SGHRS and CDR2 is YFSETQ. CDR3 DNA sequence: TGCGCCAGCAGCAATGGCCCACTTAGACAGGGGGGAAACAATGAGCAGTTCTTC. Encoded protein: CASSNGPLRQGGNNEQFF.

The rearrangement joins TRBV27 to TRBJ2-6; a possible D gene is TRBD1 (7 bases). The germline V and J ends were trimmed by 9 bases and 3 bases, with 15 bases remaining between them. Germline V lookup: CDR1 MNHEY, CDR2 SMNVEV (reference sequence). This CDR3 comprises 15 residues. This CDR3 is CASARGRGGANVLTF. CDR3 nucleotides: TGTGCCAGTGCGAGGGGGCGGGGTGGGGCCAACGTCCTGACTTTC.

This chain connects TRBV6-5 to TRBJ1-3; 7 bases align to TRBD1. This CDR3 region has 14 residues. The V segment lost 6 bases and the J segment 7 bases; nucleotides outside the gene matches: 9. From germline, CDR1 is MNHEY and CDR2 SVGAGI. The CDR3 region is CASSGGQTGNTIYF. CDR3 DNA: TGTGCCAGCAGCGGGGGACAGACGGGTAACACCATATATTTT.

The rearrangement joins TRBV9 to TRBJ2-2, with a possible D match to TRBD1 (5 bases). The CDR3 consists of 16 residues. V lost 0 bases, J lost 2 bases, and 11 bases lay in between. Germline-derived CDR1 and CDR2 are SGDLS and YYNGEE. In nucleotides, the CDR3 is TGTGCCAGCAGCGTAGTAAGGGGCTCAAACACCGGGGAGCTGTTTTTT. This sequence encodes CASSVVRGSNTGELFF.

This clone was detected only once. The V call is TRBV4-1, the J call TRBJ1-1; D remains ambiguous. The CDR3 runs 12 residues. From germline, CDR1 is MGHRA and CDR2 YSYEKL. Trimming stripped 3 bases from V and 3 bases from J, with 5 bases between. The CDR3 sequence is CASSQAYTEAFF. DNA of the CDR3: TGCGCCAGCAGCCAGGCCTACACTGAAGCTTTCTTT.

The V gene is TRBV3-1 (or the pseudogene TRBV3-2), the J gene TRBJ2-1, with 13 bases lining up with TRBD2. From germline, CDR1 is LGHDT and CDR2 YNNKEL (reference sequence). V was pared by 3 bases and J by 7 bases, with 12 bases of the junction left unmatched. The CDR3 consists of 18 residues. The CDR3 nucleotides read TGTGCCAGCAGCCATCCGATCCCGGGACTAGCGGGATCGAATGAGCAGTTCTTC. Translation gives CASSHPIPGLAGSNEQFF.

The J gene is TRBJ1-6, the V gene TRBV5-4; TRBD1 matches at 7 bases. CDR3 length: 14 residues. With V trimmed by 1 base and J by 7 bases, 2 bases remained unmatched. Germline CDR1 is SGHNT and CDR2 is YYREEE (reference sequence). CDR3: CASSLPRGNSPLHF. The CDR3, as DNA: TGTGCCAGCAGCTTGCCCAGGGGGAATTCACCCCTCCACTTT.

The chain uses TRBV9 and TRBJ2-5; the match to TRBD1 covers 7 bases. The J segment lost 7 bases and the V segment lost 3 bases, leaving 12 bases of the junction unmatched. The CDR3 extends over 15 amino acids. CDR1 SGDLS and CDR2 YYNGEE come from the germline V gene. The CDR3 sequence is CASSALQGSDGTQYF. The CDR3 DNA reads TGTGCCAGCAGCGCTCTACAGGGGAGTGACGGGACCCAGTACTTC.

The chain recombines TRBV15 with TRBJ1-2; 10 nucleotides match TRBD1. Germline V gene data show CDR1 as LNHNV and CDR2 as YYDKDF (reference sequence). Trimming cost V 0 bases and J 5 bases; bases outside gene matches: 3. This CDR3 is built from 15 residues. Here the CDR3 reads CATSRDQGQGYGYTF. The CDR3 coding sequence is TGTGCCACCAGCAGAGATCAGGGACAGGGGTATGGCTACACCTTC.

In its sample, this clone was seen once. The J gene is TRBJ1-5, the V gene TRBV28, with 8 nucleotides matching TRBD1. The junction had 7 bases not matched to a gene; V was cut back by 7 bases and J by 2 bases. The germline CDR1 and CDR2 sequences are MDHEN and SYDVKM. This CDR3 contains 15 residues. CDR3 in amino acids: CASIRGQGGNQPQHF. CDR3 DNA: TGTGCCAGCATAAGAGGACAGGGTGGCAATCAGCCCCAGCATTTT.

In this sample, this clone turned up a few times. This chain links TRBV5-1 with TRBJ1-6; no firm D call. The CDR3 covers 16 residues. CDR1 is SGHRS, CDR2 YFSETQ, per germline. V was cut by 1 base and J by 7 bases, with 15 bases left in between. The CDR3 sequence: CASSLYEAGGNSPLHF. DNA of the CDR3: TGCGCCAGCAGCTTGTATGAAGCAGGAGGAAATTCACCCCTCCACTTT.

The chain employs TRBV29-1 and TRBJ1-2; TRBD1 aligns across 7 bases. Germline V gene data show CDR1 as SQVTM and CDR2 as ANQGSEA. This CDR3 has 14 amino acids. V shed 3 bases, J shed 6 bases, and the junction held 10 bases outside the gene matches. The CDR3 coding sequence is TGCAGCGTTGATACAGGGGAGGAAGAGCATGGCTACACCTTC. Protein product: CSVDTGEEEHGYTF.

This chain links TRBV4-2 with TRBJ1-4; no reliable D call. The germline V gene encodes CDR1 LGHNA and CDR2 YNFKEQ. The CDR3 is 13 residues long. Trimming removed 5 bases from V and 4 bases from J, with 8 bases in between. CDR3 sequence reads: CASSFDNNEKLFF. The CDR3 region has the DNA TGTGCCAGCAGCTTCGACAATAATGAAAAACTGTTTTTT.

V and J are TRBV6-5 and TRBJ1-1; 9 nucleotides match TRBD1. CDR3 length equals 16 residues. Germline V gene sequence: CDR1 MNHEY, CDR2 SVGAGI. J lost 0 bases, V lost 3 bases, and 5 bases had no gene match. The CDR3 DNA follows: TGTGCCAGCAGTTATACGGGACAGGGTTTGAACACTGAAGCTTTCTTT. Amino acid sequence: CASSYTGQGLNTEAFF.

This sequence joins TRBV7-2 and TRBJ2-1; 7 bases match TRBD2. The CDR3 contains 15 residues. The germline V gene has CDR1 SGHTA and CDR2 FQGNSA. J lost 4 bases, V lost 4 bases, and 7 bases had no gene match. CDR3 coding DNA: TGTGCCAGCAGCTCCGGGACCGGGGGGTACAATGAGCAGTTCTTC. As protein: CASSSGTGGYNEQFF. Full variable domain (missing parts from reference TRBV7-2 and TRBJ2-1): GAGVSQSPSNKVTEKGKDVELRCDPISGHTALYWYRQSLGQGLEFLIYFQGNSAPDKSGLPSDRFSAERTGGSVSTLTIQRTQQEDSAVYLCASSSGTGGYNEQFFGPGTRLTVL.

The chain couples TRBV6-5 to TRBJ2-7; the D gene is possibly TRBD2 (5 bases). Trimming left V 0 bases short and J 4 bases short, with 13 bases between. The CDR3 loop spans 15 amino acids. Germline assignment: CDR1 MNHEY and CDR2 SVGAGI. The chain's CDR3 is CASSYSGYGIYEQYF. In nucleotides, the CDR3 is TGTGCCAGCAGTTACTCAGGCTACGGGATTTACGAGCAGTACTTC.

V usage is TRBV18 and J usage is TRBJ2-2, with D possibly being TRBD2 (6 bases). The V and J ends lost 3 bases and 2 bases respectively, with 16 bases between them. The CDR3 has 17 residues. Germline V gives CDR1 KGHSH, CDR2 LQKENI. The CDR3, as DNA: TGTGCCAGCTCACCTCGAACAGGAGGGATCAACACCGGGGAGCTGTTTTTT. This codes for CASSPRTGGINTGELFF. The variable domain in full, with the rest retrieved from reference TRBV18 and TRBJ2-2, is NAGVMQNPRHLVRRRGQEARLRCSPMKGHSHVYWYRQLPEEGLKFMVYLQKENIIDESGMPKERFSAEFPKEGPSILRIQQVVRGDSAAYFCASSPRTGGINTGELFFGEGSRLTVL.

The chain joins TRBV28 to TRBJ1-1, with D unclear. V was trimmed by 6 bases and J by 2 bases, leaving 7 bases between them. The germline V gene has CDR1 MDHEN and CDR2 SYDVKM. This CDR3 has 12 residues. CDR3 DNA sequence: TGTGCCAGCAGAGAGGAAAACACTGAAGCTTTCTTT. Protein: CASREENTEAFF.

The chain links TRBV28 to TRBJ1-2; tentative D call: TRBD1 (5 bases). Trimming left V 5 bases short and J 3 bases short, with 16 bases between. The V gene's germline CDR1 is MDHEN and CDR2 SYDVKM. The CDR3 has 15 residues. The CDR3 loop reads CASSPLSQGYYGYTF. The CDR3 region has the DNA TGTGCCAGCAGTCCCCTAAGTCAGGGATACTATGGCTACACCTTC.

This chain joins TRBV6-5 and TRBJ1-2; D ambiguous. CDR3 length: 15 amino acids. Germline V gene data show CDR1 as MNHEY and CDR2 as SVGAGI. Trimming shortened V by 3 bases and J by 2 bases, and 13 bases separated the two germline ends. The DNA for the CDR3 is TGTGCCAGCAGTTATACGGGAGTAGGAAACTATGGCTACACCTTC. Its protein is CASSYTGVGNYGYTF.

This clone was seen a single time. The V and J genes are TRBV27 and TRBJ2-3; 9 bases are a match to TRBD2. Germline V CDR1 and CDR2: MNHEY, SMNVEV (reference sequence). The CDR3 consists of 18 residues. Trimming cost V 9 bases and J 2 bases; bases outside gene matches: 18. CDR3 DNA: TGTGCCAGTACTCCCGGGACTAGCCCGACGGGAACCACAGATACGCAGTATTTT. Translating gives CASTPGTSPTGTTDTQYF.

J is TRBJ1-1 and V is TRBV7-6; the D gene is possibly TRBD1 (5 bases). Germline lookup yields CDR1 SGHVS and CDR2 FNYEAQ. V lost 5 bases and J lost 4, with 17 bases in between. The CDR3 has 15 amino acids. CDR3 in DNA: TGTGCCAGCAGCAGTCCAGGGAGGGAGGGCACTGAAGCTTTCTTT. Amino acids: CASSSPGREGTEAFF.

V usage is TRBV2 and J usage is TRBJ2-1; the match to TRBD2 covers 11 bases. Germline V gives CDR1 SNHLY, CDR2 FYNNEI. V was pared by 7 bases and J by 10 bases, with 9 bases of the junction left unmatched. The CDR3 is 14 residues long. In nucleotides, the CDR3 is TGTGCCAGCAAGGTAGCGGGAGGGCCACTGGAGCAGTTCTTC. Protein: CASKVAGGPLEQFF.

The J gene is TRBJ1-2, the V gene TRBV5-1; 7 bases match TRBD1. Germline V CDR1 and CDR2: SGHRS, YFSETQ. V shed 4 bases, J shed 8 bases, and the junction held 11 bases outside the gene matches. This CDR3 is 14 amino acids long. In nucleotides, the CDR3 is TGCGCCAGCAGCCAACCGACAGGGCAAGTCGGCTACACCTTC. Amino acid sequence: CASSQPTGQVGYTF.

The chain joins TRBV18 to TRBJ2-7; weak D call: TRBD2 (6 bases). The CDR3 length is 17 residues. The V end was cut by 6 bases, the J end by 2 bases, with 23 bases between. The germline CDR1 and CDR2 sequences are KGHSH and LQKENI. CDR3 amino acids: CASSFPLYLSGPYEQYF. In DNA form, the CDR3 reads TGTGCCAGCTCTTTTCCCCTATACCTTAGCGGTCCCTACGAGCAGTACTTC.

The CDR3 bases are TGTGCCGCGGGCCGGGCGGGGGGGAATGAATCACCCCTCCACTTT. Its protein product is CAAGRAGGNESPLHF. The chain joins TRBV5-4 to TRBJ1-6, with D possibly TRBD1 on 5 matching bases. V lost 10 bases to trimming and J lost 10 bases, with 24 bases between them. CDR1 is SGHNT, CDR2 YYREEE, per germline (reference sequence). The CDR3 consists of 15 residues.

The chain uses TRBV9 and TRBJ1-2; TRBD1 might be the D (5 bases). Trimming cost V 0 bases and J 8 bases, with 14 bases left between them. This CDR3 has 14 residues. The germline V gene has CDR1 SGDLS and CDR2 YYNGEE. The DNA for the CDR3 is TGTGCCAGCAGCGTAGATCCTCAGGGTCACGGCTACACCTTC. This codes for CASSVDPQGHGYTF. The full variable domain, rest sourced from reference TRBV9 and TRBJ1-2, is DSGVTQTPKHLITATGQRVTLRCSPRSGDLSVYWYQQSLDQGLQFLIQYYNGEERAKGNILERFSAQQFPDLHSELNLSSLELGDSALYFCASSVDPQGHGYTFGSGTRLTVV.

V is TRBV11-3 and J is TRBJ2-1; 7 bases agree with TRBD2. Germline CDR1 reads SGHNT; CDR2 reads YENEEA. The V and J ends lost 1 base and 6 bases, in that order; junction bases with no gene match: 9. The CDR3 consists of 16 residues. Written as DNA, the CDR3 is TGTGCCAGCAGCTTAGCAGGGCGGGGGAGGTCCAATGAGCAGTTCTTC. Translated, it gives CASSLAGRGRSNEQFF.

The V and J genes are TRBV7-6 and TRBJ2-7; 10 nucleotides match TRBD1. The germline V gene has CDR1 SGHVS and CDR2 FNYEAQ. The CDR3 is 15 residues long. The trim removed 5 bases at V and 2 bases at J, leaving 6 bases unmatched. CDR3 residues: CASSIDRGLTYEQYF. CDR3 in DNA: TGTGCCAGCAGCATAGACAGGGGGCTCACCTACGAGCAGTACTTC.

The chain has TRBV19 and TRBJ2-1, with 8 positions matching TRBD2. The CDR3 is 17 residues long. Germline lookup yields CDR1 LNHDA and CDR2 SQIVND (reference sequence). V was clipped by 1 base and J by 6 bases; unmatched bases: 11. The CDR3 protein is CASSIGTSGHMLNEQFF. The CDR3 DNA is TGTGCCAGTAGTATAGGTACTAGCGGTCATATGCTCAATGAGCAGTTCTTC.